This T cell receptor (beta chain) comes out of a study of T cells in Graves' hyperthyroidism and ophthalmopathy. Germline V gene lookup returns CDR1 MNHNS and CDR2 SASEGT. The CDR3 runs to 17 residues. The ends lost 4 bases at V and 0 bases at J; junction bases unmatched: 8. This clonotype has at least ten counts. Researchers took RNA transcripts and amplified the TCR beta CDR3 regions from them. The HTBI set primed first-round TCR CDR3 RT-PCR. Via MiXCR, TCRdb re-called the multiplex PCR reads, giving one row per CDR3 protein. Of about 420,000 distinct CDR3 sequences listed, approximately 14% are singletons.

The receptor comes from a woman aged 18-29 years with Graves' hyperthyroidism. Sequencing was done on a sample of blood. This chain uses TRBV6-1 with TRBJ2-2, with 7 bases identical to TRBD1. CDR3 loop: CASSVGMTGSNTGELFF. The CDR3 nucleotides read TGTGCCAGCAGTGTTGGGATGACAGGGTCGAACACCGGGGAGCTGTTTTTT.